This T cell receptor beta chain originates from a study of blood T cells in healthy people across ages. Study-wide points: With age, beta diversity per million T cells declined roughly linearly, significantly by 40. More naive CD4+ cells and higher diversity were found in long-lived than in aged donors.

Comment on this clonotype: The antigen is not known.

The second PCR ran about 6 to 12 cycles with a sample-barcoded 5' primer and J-beta primers. TCRdb re-derived calls from the 5' RACE reads in MiXCR, one entry per CDR3 protein. This table has about 680,000 distinct CDR3 sequences, around half appearing once. This clonotype originated in an older woman in good health. The sample was blood.

CDR3 protein: CSGSISYEQFF. The CDR3 DNA is TGCAGCGGCTCGATCTCCTACGAGCAGTTCTTC. The V and J genes are TRBV29-1 and TRBJ2-1, with D unresolved. Trimming removed 7 bases at V and 10 bases at J, with 14 bases between. CDR1 and CDR2 (germline): SQVTM, ANQGSEA. This CDR3 has 11 residues.